The rows below give T cell receptor beta chains drawn from one sample of a study of T cells in pancreatic ductal adenocarcinoma. Method: immunoSEQ multiplex PCR; TCRdb's copy keeps in-frame clones and lacks some. Altogether 100,000 or so clones are present, over 90% being singletons, with the ten largest covering 2.5% to 3.5%. The sequenced sample was PBMCs. These receptors originate from a human donor with pancreatic ductal adenocarcinoma. Both conserved end residues are part of each CDR3. A D gene is named only where the DNA matches it firmly. Only part of the rows carry a size: once, few, many, or a class if the clone is expanded.

>14|TRBD2|.|TRBV6-5|TRBJ2-5
CASSQTTSGRDQYF
TGTGCCAGCAGCCAAACGACTAGCGGTAGGGACCAGTACTTC
>13|.|.|TRBV19|TRBJ2-7
CASSIGSGGEQYF
TGTGCCAGTAGTATAGGGTCAGGAGGCGAGCAGTACTTC
>12|TRBD1|.|TRBV10-3|TRBJ2-5
CATRTGGETQYF
TGTGCCACTCGGACAGGTGGAGAGACCCAGTACTTC
>15|.|.|TRBV9|TRBJ2-7
CASSPRTVGSYEQYF
TGTGCCAGCAGCCCTCGGACAGTAGGGTCCTACGAGCAGTACTTC
>14|.|.|TRBV7-3|TRBJ2-1
CASSPSGSYNEQFF
TGTGCCAGCAGCCCCAGCGGATCTTACAATGAGCAGTTCTTC
>15|.|.|TRBV2|TRBJ2-7
CASTLPGTATYEQYF
TGTGCCAGCACCTTACCCGGGACTGCTACCTACGAGCAGTACTTC
>13|TRBD1|.|TRBV30|TRBJ2-1
CAWSTGQGNEQFF
TGTGCCTGGAGTACTGGACAGGGGAATGAGCAGTTCTTC
>13|.|.|TRBV27|TRBJ2-5
CASSRTFQETQYF
TGTGCCAGCAGCCGGACATTCCAAGAGACCCAGTACTTC
>15|.|.|TRBV19|TRBJ2-1
CASSITHGGGNEQFF
TGTGCCAGTAGTATAACCCATGGTGGAGGGAATGAGCAGTTCTTC
>16|.|.|TRBV4-1|TRBJ1-5
CASSQGAAHSNQPQHF
TGCGCCAGCAGCCAAGGGGCTGCTCATAGCAATCAGCCCCAGCATTTT
>16|.|once|TRBV7-5|TRBJ1-4
CVRSLEVQVAGEKLFF
TGTGTCAGAAGCTTGGAGGTGCAGGTCGCGGGGGAAAAACTGTTTTTT
>14|TRBD1|.|TRBV28|TRBJ1-5
CASSHQGARQPQHF
TGTGCCAGCAGTCACCAGGGGGCGCGGCAGCCCCAGCATTTT
>18|.|.|TRBV19|TRBJ2-7
CASSISGTRGSGTYEQYF
TGTGCCAGTAGTATCTCCGGGACAAGGGGCTCAGGAACCTACGAGCAGTACTTC
>17|.|.|TRBV4-3|TRBJ2-3
CASSQGLGRVGTDTQYF
TGCGCCAGCAGCCAAGGTCTGGGGCGCGTCGGCACAGATACGCAGTATTTT
>16|.|.|TRBV28|TRBJ1-5
CASKIIQGSGNQPQHF
TGTGCCAGCAAGATTATACAGGGATCGGGCAATCAGCCCCAGCATTTT
>13|TRBD1|.|TRBV18|TRBJ1-1
CAGKQGEDTEAFF
TGTGCCGGCAAACAGGGGGAAGACACTGAAGCTTTCTTT
>13|TRBD1|.|TRBV5-5|TRBJ1-5
CASSSDRNQPQHF
TGTGCCAGCAGCTCGGACAGGAATCAGCCCCAGCATTTT
>15|.|.|TRBV11-2|TRBJ1-4
CASSRRTATNEKLFF
TGTGCCAGCAGCCGCCGGACAGCTACTAATGAAAAACTGTTTTTT
>16|TRBD2|.|TRBV30|TRBJ2-7
CAWSMGLAGGPDEQYF
TGTGCCTGGAGTATGGGACTAGCGGGAGGGCCAGACGAGCAGTACTTC
>15|TRBD1|.|TRBV23-1|TRBJ2-7
CASSQSGTGLYEQYF
TGCGCCAGCAGTCAATCCGGGACAGGGTTGTACGAGCAGTACTTC
>15|.|.|TRBV7-2|TRBJ1-3
CASSPFVSAGNTIYF
TGTGCCAGCAGCCCGTTCGTCTCGGCTGGAAACACCATATATTTT
>15|TRBD2|.|TRBV18|TRBJ2-2
CASSPASSGGGELFF
TGTGCCAGCTCACCAGCCTCCTCGGGAGGCGGGGAGCTGTTTTTT
>14|TRBD1|.|TRBV19|TRBJ1-5
CASSGTGGKQPQHF
TGTGCCAGTAGTGGGACAGGGGGCAAGCAGCCCCAGCATTTT
>14|.|.|TRBV28|TRBJ2-7
CASSVDSPSYEQYF
TGTGCCAGCAGTGTGGACAGCCCATCCTACGAGCAGTACTTC
>15|.|.|TRBV5-4|TRBJ2-5
CASRFQDSFQETQYF
TGTGCCAGCAGGTTCCAGGACAGCTTCCAAGAGACCCAGTACTTC
>15|TRBD2|.|TRBV11-2|TRBJ2-1
CASSSRTSGYNEQFF
TGTGCCAGCAGCTCCCGGACTAGCGGCTACAATGAGCAGTTCTTC
>14|TRBD1|.|TRBV2|TRBJ1-1
CASIRTGLNSEAFF
TGTGCCAGCATCAGGACAGGGTTGAACTCTGAAGCTTTCTTT
>14|.|.|TRBV5-1|TRBJ2-1
CASSMSRAGNEQFF
TGCGCCAGCAGCATGAGCCGAGCGGGCAATGAGCAGTTCTTC
>14|TRBD1|.|TRBV7-9|TRBJ2-5
CASSKTGAEETQYF
TGTGCCAGCAGCAAAACAGGGGCCGAAGAGACCCAGTACTTC
>13|.|.|TRBV29-1|TRBJ1-1
CSVAGRLNTEAFF
TGCAGCGTTGCCGGGAGACTGAACACTGAAGCTTTCTTT
>14|TRBD2|.|TRBV15|TRBJ2-3
CATSWGTSTDTQYF
TGTGCCACCAGCTGGGGGACTAGTACAGATACGCAGTATTTT
>13|TRBD2|.|TRBV5-1|TRBJ2-1
CASGGTSGNEQFF
TGCGCCAGCGGAGGGACTAGCGGGAATGAGCAGTTCTTC
>15|TRBD1|.|TRBV7-9|TRBJ2-3
CASSLATGGTDTQYF
TGTGCCAGCAGCTTAGCGACAGGGGGCACAGATACGCAGTATTTT
>13|TRBD2|.|TRBV7-9|TRBJ2-1
CASSLAGLNEQFF
TGTGCCAGCAGCTTAGCGGGACTAAATGAGCAGTTCTTC
>16|.|.|TRBV6-5|TRBJ1-2
CASSYTNRVRVNGYTF
TGTGCCAGCAGTTACACCAACAGGGTGCGAGTTAATGGCTACACCTTC
>13|TRBD2|.|TRBV10-3|TRBJ2-7
CAISGLAINEQYF
TGTGCCATCAGCGGACTAGCGATCAACGAGCAGTACTTC
>15|.|.|TRBV15|TRBJ1-2
CATSRFGTPNYGYTF
TGTGCCACCAGCAGATTCGGGACTCCTAACTATGGCTACACCTTC
>15|.|.|TRBV14|TRBJ1-5
CASSQVGARGQPQHF
TGTGCCAGCAGCCAAGTGGGGGCGAGGGGGCAGCCCCAGCATTTT
>14|TRBD2|.|TRBV7-9|TRBJ2-7
CASSSLSGSYEQYF
TGTGCCAGCAGCTCTCTGAGCGGGAGCTACGAGCAGTACTTC
>14|TRBD1|.|TRBV14|TRBJ1-1
CASSQNRGFLRAFF
TGTGCCAGCAGCCAAAACAGGGGGTTCCTGAGAGCTTTCTTT
>12|.|.|TRBV5-4|TRBJ2-2
CASRSGTGELFF
TGTGCCAGCAGGTCAGGGACCGGGGAGCTGTTTTTT
>13|TRBD1|.|TRBV28|TRBJ1-2
CASSLGQGVGYTF
TGTGCCAGCAGTTTAGGGCAGGGGGTTGGCTACACCTTC
>18|TRBD1|.|TRBV28|TRBJ1-5
CASSSLVGTGSGNQPQHF
TGTGCCAGCAGTTCCCTCGTAGGGACAGGGAGCGGCAATCAGCCCCAGCATTTT
>14|.|.|TRBV11-1|TRBJ2-7
CASSFTGALGEQYF
TGTGCCAGCAGCTTCACTGGGGCGCTGGGCGAGCAGTACTTC
>13|.|.|TRBV29-1|TRBJ2-3
CSSSRGRGDTQYF
TGCAGCTCCAGTAGAGGGAGAGGAGATACGCAGTATTTT
>15|.|.|TRBV18|TRBJ1-3
CASSPQTSSGNTIYF
TGTGCCAGCTCACCACAGACAAGCTCTGGAAACACCATATATTTT
>14|TRBD1|.|TRBV7-9|TRBJ2-3
CASSSGTGPDTQYF
TGTGCCAGCAGCTCCGGGACAGGCCCAGATACGCAGTATTTT
>14|TRBD2|few|TRBV9|TRBJ2-5
CASSRAGAQETQYF
TGTGCCAGCAGTCGAGCGGGAGCCCAAGAGACCCAGTACTTC
>18|.|.|TRBV7-2|TRBJ2-7
CASSRDSGSYRNSYEQYF
TGTGCCAGCAGCAGGGACAGCGGGAGTTATCGGAACTCCTACGAGCAGTACTTC
>15|.|.|TRBV27|TRBJ1-2
CASSLRASPDYGYTF
TGTGCCAGCAGTTTACGTGCCAGTCCAGACTATGGCTACACCTTC
>14|.|.|TRBV29-1|TRBJ2-1
CSVEVADTYNEQFF
TGCAGCGTTGAAGTCGCCGACACTTACAATGAGCAGTTCTTC
>14|.|.|TRBV10-2|TRBJ1-5
CASSLDNPYQPQHF
TGCGCCAGCAGCCTAGATAACCCCTATCAGCCCCAGCATTTT
>15|.|.|TRBV29-1|TRBJ1-4
CSVLRGRATNEKLFF
TGCAGCGTCCTAAGGGGTCGAGCAACTAATGAAAAACTGTTTTTT
>13|.|.|TRBV11-2|TRBJ1-2
CASSSTDLYGYTF
TGTGCCAGCAGCTCGACAGATCTCTATGGCTACACCTTC
>18|.|.|TRBV6-1|TRBJ1-5
CASSDHDSYRYSNQPQHF
TGTGCCAGCAGTGACCACGACTCCTACCGTTATAGCAATCAGCCCCAGCATTTT
>17|TRBD2|.|TRBV6-4|TRBJ2-1
CASSPPVAGGPYNEQFF
TGTGCCAGCAGCCCACCCGTAGCGGGGGGACCCTACAATGAGCAGTTCTTC
>15|TRBD2|.|TRBV5-6|TRBJ2-7
CASSLAGRESYEQYF
TGTGCCAGCAGCTTGGCCGGGAGGGAATCCTACGAGCAGTACTTC
>14|TRBD2|.|TRBV5-1|TRBJ2-1
CASSFLAGDREQFF
TGCGCCAGCAGCTTCCTAGCGGGAGATCGTGAGCAGTTCTTC